This TCR beta chain was observed in a study of blood T cell repertoires in COVID-19. In Seattle, patients joined the study during active infection and were tracked longitudinally. As processed by the authors: Using reference gene primer amplification, nucleated cell counts were estimated. Sequencing used immunoSEQ multiplex PCR; TCRdb keeps in-frame clones, though not all of them. V and J calls and clone size are as listed in that table; D and trimming were resolved from the DNA. The table shows around 230,000 clones, with 85% to 90% occurring only once. The CDR3 totals 15 residues. V lost 5 bases, J lost 7 bases, and 17 bases lay in between. Germline V gives CDR1 SEHNR, CDR2 FQNEAQ (reference sequence).

This chain connects TRBV7-9 to TRBJ2-2, with D possibly TRBD1 on 5 matching bases. The sample taken for sequencing was peripheral blood. The receptor comes from a man in his fifties or sixties with COVID-19, enrolled during active disease. The CDR3 nucleotides read TGTGCCAGCAGCCCGCCATTCAGGGTCGGCGGGGAGCTGTTTTTT. Its translation: CASSPPFRVGGELFF.